This record looks at one T cell receptor (beta chain) sequence and its context. This record belongs to a study of blood T cell repertoires in COVID-19. Study details: The United States, Italy and Spain were the sources of the acute and convalescent COVID-19 samples. PBMCs, B-cell-depleted T cells, or T cells were the source of the cDNA or gDNA that made up the material.

V trimming: 6 bases; J trimming: 2 bases; junction bases outside the gene matches: 8. The length of the CDR3 is 15 residues. Looked up from germline, CDR1 is MRHNA and CDR2 is SNTAGT. In the original workflow: How many nucleated cells were present was estimated from reference gene primer amplification. Repertoires were generated with immunoSEQ multiplex PCR, while TCRdb's copy carries only in-frame clones and drops some. D and trimming were read from the DNA, whereas the V and J calls and clone size are those reported in that table. Of under 150,000 clones in the sample, around 82% were seen once. The chain recombines TRBV6-4 with TRBJ2-7, with TRBD1 identical over 9 bases. The material sequenced was peripheral blood. This TCR was recovered from a man between 60 and 70 years old with acute or convalescent COVID-19. This chain's CDR3 is CASSLEQGATYEQYF. CDR3 DNA: TGTGCCAGCAGCCTGGAACAGGGGGCTACCTACGAGCAGTACTTC.